A selection of T cell receptor beta chains follows, all from one sample in a study of T and B cells in COVID-19 patients. One entry per CDR3 protein, called by TCRdb with MiXCR from the multiplex PCR reads. This sample has roughly 2,000 distinct CDR3 sequences; approximately 26% occur once, and the top ten carry roughly two thirds. Sequences were obtained from blood. These receptors came from a human donor with active COVID-19. CDR3s include the opening cysteine and the closing phenylalanine or tryptophan. D genes are given only for firm matches. The listing skips clone size in some rows; elsewhere it reads once, few, many or a size class.

j_call | d_call | clone_size | v_call | cdr3_aa | cdr3_nt
TRBJ2-3 | . | medium-sized | TRBV19 | CASKSFTGTDTQYF | TGTGCCAGTAAATCTTTCACCGGGACAGATACGCAGTATTTT
TRBJ1-3 | TRBD1 | . | TRBV19 | CASSNRDSSGNTIYF | TGTGCCAGTAGTAACCGGGACAGCTCTGGAAACACCATATATTTT
TRBJ2-1 | TRBD1 | . | TRBV24-1 | CATRDRDGSYNEQFF | TGTGCCACCAGGGACAGGGACGGCTCCTACAATGAGCAGTTCTTC
TRBJ1-2 | TRBD1 | many | TRBV6-5 | CASSGRQGTVSGYTF | TGTGCCAGCAGTGGAAGACAGGGAACGGTTAGTGGCTACACCTTC
TRBJ1-2 | . | . | TRBV5-5 | CASSLASNYGYTF | TGTGCCAGCAGCTTGGCCAGCAACTATGGCTACACCTTC
TRBJ2-3 | . | . | TRBV2 | CASSSRVRATDTQYF | TGTGCCAGCAGTTCCAGGGTAAGAGCGACAGATACGCAGTATTTT
TRBJ1-5 | . | . | TRBV7-5 | CISVPAAFARGHVNQPQHF | .
TRBJ1-6 | . | medium-sized | TRBV29-1 | CSVRDVGFNSPLHF | TGCAGCGTCAGGGACGTTGGATTTAATTCACCCCTCCACTTT
TRBJ2-2 | TRBD1 | . | TRBV6-1 | CASGFRQGTGELFF | TGTGCCAGTGGCTTCCGACAGGGCACCGGGGAGCTGTTTTTT
TRBJ1-1 | TRBD1 | many | TRBV19 | CASLDRDTEAFF | TGTGCCAGCTTGGACAGGGACACTGAAGCTTTCTTT
TRBJ2-2 | TRBD2 | medium-sized | TRBV5-4 | CASSLAVGLAGGIPGELFF | TGTGCCAGCAGCTTGGCCGTGGGCCTAGCGGGAGGAATCCCCGGGGAGCTGTTTTTT
TRBJ1-5 | . | . | TRBV7-2 | CASSPSGWGGNQPQHF | TGTGCCAGCAGCCCGTCGGGATGGGGCGGCAATCAGCCCCAGCATTTT
TRBJ1-1 | . | few | TRBV5-4 | CASSLWGGGTEAFF | TGTGCCAGCAGCTTGTGGGGGGGAGGAACTGAAGCTTTCTTT
TRBJ1-3 | TRBD1 | . | TRBV7-6 | CASSLGTGVSGNTIYF | TGTGCCAGCAGCTTAGGGACAGGGGTCTCTGGAAACACCATATATTTT
TRBJ1-2 | TRBD1 | few | TRBV5-1 | CASRKGTDYGYTF | TGCGCCAGCCGAAAGGGGACAGATTATGGCTACACCTTC
TRBJ1-1 | . | . | TRBV7-9 | CASSLEGGGLNTQAFF | TGTGCCAGCAGCTTAGAGGGGGGGGGCTTGAACACTCAAGCTTTCTTT
TRBJ2-1 | TRBD2 | medium-sized | TRBV19 | CASMGLAGVNEQFF | TGTGCCAGTATGGGACTAGCGGGAGTTAATGAGCAGTTCTTC